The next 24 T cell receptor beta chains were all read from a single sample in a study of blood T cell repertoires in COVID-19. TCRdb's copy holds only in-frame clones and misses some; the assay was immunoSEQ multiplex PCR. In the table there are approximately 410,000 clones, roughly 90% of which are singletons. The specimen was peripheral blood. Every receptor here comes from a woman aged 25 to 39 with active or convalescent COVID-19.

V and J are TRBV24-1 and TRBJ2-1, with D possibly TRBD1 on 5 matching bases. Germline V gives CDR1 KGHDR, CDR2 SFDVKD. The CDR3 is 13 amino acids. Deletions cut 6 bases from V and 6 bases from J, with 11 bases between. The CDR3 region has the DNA TGTGCCACCAGTCCACAGGTCGGCAATGAGCAGTTCTTC. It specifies CATSPQVGNEQFF.

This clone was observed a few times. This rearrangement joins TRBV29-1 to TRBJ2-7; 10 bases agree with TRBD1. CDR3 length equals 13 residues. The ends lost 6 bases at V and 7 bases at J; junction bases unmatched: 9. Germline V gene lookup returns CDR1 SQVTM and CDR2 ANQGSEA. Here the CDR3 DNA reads TGCAGCGTGCGACAGGGGGCCGGTAGGGAGCAGTACTTC. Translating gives CSVRQGAGREQYF.

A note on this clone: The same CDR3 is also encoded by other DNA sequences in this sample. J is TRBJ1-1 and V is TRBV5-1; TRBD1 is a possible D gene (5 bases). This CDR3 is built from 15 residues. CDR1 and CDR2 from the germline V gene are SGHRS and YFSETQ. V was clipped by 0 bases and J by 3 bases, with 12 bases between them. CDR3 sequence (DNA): TGCGCCAGCAGCTTGGGCCAGGGCGGAGACACTGAAGCTTTCTTT. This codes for CASSLGQGGDTEAFF. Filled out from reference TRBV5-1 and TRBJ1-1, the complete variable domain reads KAGVTQTPRYLIKTRGQQVTLSCSPISGHRSVSWYQQTPGQGLQFLFEYFSETQRNKGNFPGRFSGRQFSNSRSEMNVSTLELGDSALYLCASSLGQGGDTEAFFGQGTRLTVV.

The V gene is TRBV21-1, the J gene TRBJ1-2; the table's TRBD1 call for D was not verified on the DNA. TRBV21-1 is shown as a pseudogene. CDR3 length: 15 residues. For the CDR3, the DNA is TGTGCCAGCAGCTCGAACCGACACCTTAACTATGGCTACACCTTC. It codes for CASSSNRHLNYGYTF.

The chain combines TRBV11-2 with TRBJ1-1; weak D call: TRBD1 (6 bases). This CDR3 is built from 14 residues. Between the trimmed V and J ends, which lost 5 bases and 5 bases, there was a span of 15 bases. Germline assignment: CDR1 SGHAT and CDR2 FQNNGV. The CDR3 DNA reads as TGTGCCAGCAGCCCAACCTCAGGGGTAACTGAAGCTTTCTTT. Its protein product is CASSPTSGVTEAFF.

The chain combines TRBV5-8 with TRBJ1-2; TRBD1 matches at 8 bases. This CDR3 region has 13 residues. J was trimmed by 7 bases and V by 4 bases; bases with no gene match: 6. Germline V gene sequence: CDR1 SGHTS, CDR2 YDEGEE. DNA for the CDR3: TGTGCCAGCAGCATAACCGGGACAGGTGGCTACACCTTC. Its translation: CASSITGTGGYTF.

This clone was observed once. The CDR3 DNA follows: TGTGCCTGGAGTGAGGTCCCAGGGGCCCCCTTGCGAGGTTCACCCCTCCACTTT. Amino acids: CAWSEVPGAPLRGSPLHF. This chain uses TRBV30 with TRBJ1-6; D is possibly TRBD1 (6 bases). Trimming pared 1 base from V and 9 bases from J, leaving 25 bases between. Germline V lookup: CDR1 GTSNPN, CDR2 SVGIG (reference sequence). This CDR3 is built from 18 residues.

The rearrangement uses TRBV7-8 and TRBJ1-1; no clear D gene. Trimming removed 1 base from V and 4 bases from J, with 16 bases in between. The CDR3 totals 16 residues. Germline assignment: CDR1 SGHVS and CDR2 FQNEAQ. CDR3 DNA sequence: TGTGCCAGCAGCTTAGGAGGTGGAGGTTTGAGCACTGAAGCTTTCTTT. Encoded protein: CASSLGGGGLSTEAFF.

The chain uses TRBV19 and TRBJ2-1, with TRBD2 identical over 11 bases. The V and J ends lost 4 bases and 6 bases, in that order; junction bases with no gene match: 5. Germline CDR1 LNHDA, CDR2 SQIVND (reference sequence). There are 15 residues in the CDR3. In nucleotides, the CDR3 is TGTGCCAGTAGTACTCTAGCGGGAGGATCCAATGAGCAGTTCTTC. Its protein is CASSTLAGGSNEQFF.

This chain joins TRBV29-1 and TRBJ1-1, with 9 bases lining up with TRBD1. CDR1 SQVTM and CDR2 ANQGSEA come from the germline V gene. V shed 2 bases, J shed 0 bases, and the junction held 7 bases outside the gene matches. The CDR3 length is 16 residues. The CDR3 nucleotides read TGCAGCGTTGAACGGGGGACAGGGCTGGTGAACACTGAAGCTTTCTTT. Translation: CSVERGTGLVNTEAFF.

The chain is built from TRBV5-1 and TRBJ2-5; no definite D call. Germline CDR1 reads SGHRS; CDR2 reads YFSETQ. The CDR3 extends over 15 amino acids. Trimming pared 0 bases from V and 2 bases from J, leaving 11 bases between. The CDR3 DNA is TGCGCCAGCAGCTTGGTTCTAAACCGACAAGAGACCCAGTACTTC. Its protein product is CASSLVLNRQETQYF.

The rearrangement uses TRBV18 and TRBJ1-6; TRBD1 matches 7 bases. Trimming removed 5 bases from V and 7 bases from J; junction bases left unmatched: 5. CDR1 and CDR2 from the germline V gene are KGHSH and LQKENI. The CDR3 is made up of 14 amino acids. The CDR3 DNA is TGTGCCAGCTCATCATCGGGACAGAATTCACCCCTCCACTTT. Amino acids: CASSSSGQNSPLHF. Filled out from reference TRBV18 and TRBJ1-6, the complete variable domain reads NAGVMQNPRHLVRRRGQEARLRCSPMKGHSHVYWYRQLPEEGLKFMVYLQKENIIDESGMPKERFSAEFPKEGPSILRIQQVVRGDSAAYFCASSSSGQNSPLHFGNGTRLTVT.

The CDR3 nucleotides are TGCAGTGCTAGTGACAGGACCTACGAGCAGTACTTC. It translates to CSASDRTYEQYF. This sequence joins TRBV20-1 and TRBJ2-7, with a possible D match to TRBD1 (6 bases). Trimming shortened V by 3 bases and J by 2 bases, and 8 bases separated the two germline ends. Looked up from germline, CDR1 is DFQATT and CDR2 is SNEGSKA (reference sequence). This CDR3 contains 12 residues.

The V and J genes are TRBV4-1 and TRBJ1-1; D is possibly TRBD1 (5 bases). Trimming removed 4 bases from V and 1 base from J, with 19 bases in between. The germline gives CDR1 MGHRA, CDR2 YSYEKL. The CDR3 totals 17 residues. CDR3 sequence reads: CASSPHLFLGANTEAFF. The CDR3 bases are TGCGCCAGCAGCCCTCACCTATTCTTAGGGGCGAACACTGAAGCTTTCTTT.

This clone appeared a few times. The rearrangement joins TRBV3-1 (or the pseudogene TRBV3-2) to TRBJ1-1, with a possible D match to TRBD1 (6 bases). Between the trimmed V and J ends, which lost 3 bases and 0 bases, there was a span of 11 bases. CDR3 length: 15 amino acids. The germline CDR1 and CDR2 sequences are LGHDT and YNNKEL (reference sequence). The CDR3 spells CASSHLGDMNTEAFF. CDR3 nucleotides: TGTGCCAGCAGCCATCTAGGGGACATGAACACTGAAGCTTTCTTT.

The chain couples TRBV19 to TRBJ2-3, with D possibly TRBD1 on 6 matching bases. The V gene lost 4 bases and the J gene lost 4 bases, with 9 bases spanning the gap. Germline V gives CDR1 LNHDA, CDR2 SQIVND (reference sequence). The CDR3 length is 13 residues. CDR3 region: CASSTQGPDTQYF. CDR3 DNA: TGTGCCAGTAGTACCCAGGGGCCAGATACGCAGTATTTT.

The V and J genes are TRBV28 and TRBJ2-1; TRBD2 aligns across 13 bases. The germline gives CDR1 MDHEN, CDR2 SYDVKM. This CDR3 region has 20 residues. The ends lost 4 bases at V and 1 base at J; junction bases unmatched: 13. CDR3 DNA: TGTGCCAGCAGTTCCCACCAGGGGACTAGCGGGATCGGGTCCTACAATGAGCAGTTCTTC. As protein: CASSSHQGTSGIGSYNEQFF. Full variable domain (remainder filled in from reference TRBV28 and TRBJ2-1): DVKVTQSSRYLVKRTGEKVFLECVQDMDHENMFWYRQDPGLGLRLIYFSYDVKMKEKGDIPEGYSVSREKKERFSLILESASTNQTSMYLCASSSHQGTSGIGSYNEQFFGPGTRLTVL.

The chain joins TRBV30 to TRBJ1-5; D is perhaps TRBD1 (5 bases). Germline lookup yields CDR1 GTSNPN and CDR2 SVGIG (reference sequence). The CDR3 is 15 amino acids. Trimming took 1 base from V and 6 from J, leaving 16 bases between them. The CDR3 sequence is CAWSAPGTGSQPQHF. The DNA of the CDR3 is TGTGCCTGGAGTGCTCCCGGGACTGGTAGTCAGCCCCAGCATTTT.

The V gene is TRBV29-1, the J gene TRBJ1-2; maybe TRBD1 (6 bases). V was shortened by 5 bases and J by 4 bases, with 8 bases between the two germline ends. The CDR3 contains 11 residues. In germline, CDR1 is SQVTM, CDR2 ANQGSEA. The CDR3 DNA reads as TGCAGCGTTCGGACAGCCTATGGCTACACCTTC. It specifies CSVRTAYGYTF.

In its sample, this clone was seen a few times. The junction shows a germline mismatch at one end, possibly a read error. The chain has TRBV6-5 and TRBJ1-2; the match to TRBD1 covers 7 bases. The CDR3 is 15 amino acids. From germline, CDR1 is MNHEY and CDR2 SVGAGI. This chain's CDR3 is CDSGGGEGARDGYTF. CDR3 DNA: TGTGACAGCGGAGGGGGTGAGGGGGCAAGGGATGGCTACACCTTC.

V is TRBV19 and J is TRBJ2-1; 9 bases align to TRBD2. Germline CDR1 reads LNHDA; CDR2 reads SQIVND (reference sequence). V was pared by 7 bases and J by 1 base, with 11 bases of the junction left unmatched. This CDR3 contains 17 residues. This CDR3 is CASKDLGLAGSYNEQFF. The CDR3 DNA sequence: TGTGCCAGTAAGGACCTAGGGCTAGCGGGGTCCTACAATGAGCAGTTCTTC.

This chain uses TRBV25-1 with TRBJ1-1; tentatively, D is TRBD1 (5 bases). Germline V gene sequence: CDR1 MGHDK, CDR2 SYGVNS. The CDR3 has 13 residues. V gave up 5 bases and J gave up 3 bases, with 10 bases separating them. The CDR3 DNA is TGTGCCAGCAGTTCAGGGATGGACACTGAAGCTTTCTTT. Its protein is CASSSGMDTEAFF.

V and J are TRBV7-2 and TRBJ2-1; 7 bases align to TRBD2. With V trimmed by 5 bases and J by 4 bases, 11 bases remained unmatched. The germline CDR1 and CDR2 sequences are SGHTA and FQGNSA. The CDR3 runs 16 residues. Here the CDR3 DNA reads TGTGCCAGCAGCGAAATTGGCGGGAGCCTATACAATGAGCAGTTCTTC. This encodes CASSEIGGSLYNEQFF.

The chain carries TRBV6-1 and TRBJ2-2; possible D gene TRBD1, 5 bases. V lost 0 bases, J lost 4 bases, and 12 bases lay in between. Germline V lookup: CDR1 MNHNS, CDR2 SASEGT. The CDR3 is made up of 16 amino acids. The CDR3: CASSEAVWGRTGELFF. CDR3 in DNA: TGTGCCAGCAGTGAAGCGGTGTGGGGCCGCACCGGGGAGCTGTTTTTT.